This T cell receptor beta chain was identified in a study of blood T cells in healthy people across ages. The use of a sample-barcoded 5' primer and a J-beta primer mix characterized a second PCR of roughly 6 to 12 cycles. TCRdb used MiXCR to reprocess the 5' RACE reads, holding one entry per CDR3 protein. The data show 800,000 to 950,000 distinct CDR3 sequences, 25% to 30% seen once. This CDR3 spans 15 amino acids. Germline V CDR1 and CDR2: SGHTA, FQGTGA. V lost 5 bases to trimming and J lost 2 bases, with 13 bases between them. These data also featured in a second study, about T cells of mothers and their children. As that report states: There were over 8.5 million TCR beta CDR3 reads from each mother and several million from each child. Normalized overlap was always slightly, never significantly, higher in related than unrelated mother-child pairs.

This TCR was sampled from a middle-aged woman in good health. V is TRBV7-3 and J is TRBJ1-3; D perhaps matches TRBD1 (6 bases). The sample was blood. In DNA form, the CDR3 reads TGTGCCAGCAGCCCCGAGGACAGCACTGGAAACACCATATATTTT. Amino acid sequence: CASSPEDSTGNTIYF. Supplemented by reference TRBV7-3 and TRBJ1-3, the full variable domain reads GAGVSQTPSNKVTEKGKYVELRCDPISGHTALYWYRQSLGQGPEFLIYFQGTGAADDSGLPNDRFFAVRPEGSVSTLKIQRTERGDSAVYLCASSPEDSTGNTIYFGEGSWLTVV.